This T cell receptor beta chain came from a study of cytotoxic CD8 clonotypes in ibrutinib-treated CLL. About the study: Outcomes included approximately 25 partial and 2 complete responses; after median roughly six years, roughly 14 stayed remitted and 12 progressed. Study-wide results and caveats: At the start, clonality exceeded age-matched healthy donors and followed circulating CD8+ T-cell counts. Progressing patients had sampling times that differed from those of sustained-remission patients.

Here immunoSEQ multiplex PCR was the method, and the copy in TCRdb shows in-frame clones only, minus some. The sample consists of 150,000 or so clones, roughly three quarters of them appearing once. Concerning this clone itself: The antigen is unknown.

Germline V gene sequence: CDR1 SGHDT, CDR2 YYEEEE. The ends were cut back, 3 bases at V and 0 bases at J, with 8 bases in the middle. This CDR3 spans 14 amino acids. The rearrangement links TRBV5-6 to TRBJ2-3; no reliable D call. The material was PBMCs, obtained after 12 months of ibrutinib treatment. The receptor was derived from a human donor with chronic lymphocytic leukemia. This CDR3 is CASSWMASTDTQYF. The CDR3 region has the DNA TGTGCCAGCAGCTGGATGGCTAGCACAGATACGCAGTATTTT.